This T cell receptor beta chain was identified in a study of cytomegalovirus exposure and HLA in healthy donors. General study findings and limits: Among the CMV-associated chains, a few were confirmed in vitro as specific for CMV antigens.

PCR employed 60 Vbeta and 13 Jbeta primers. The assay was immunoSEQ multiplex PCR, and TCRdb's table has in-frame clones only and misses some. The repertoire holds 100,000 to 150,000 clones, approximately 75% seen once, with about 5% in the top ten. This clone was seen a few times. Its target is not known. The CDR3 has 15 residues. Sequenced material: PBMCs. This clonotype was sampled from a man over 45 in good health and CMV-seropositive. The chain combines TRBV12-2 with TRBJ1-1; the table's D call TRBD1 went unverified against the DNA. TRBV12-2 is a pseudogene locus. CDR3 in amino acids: CASRFTQGADTEAFF. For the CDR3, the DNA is TGTGCAAGTCGCTTTACACAGGGGGCGGACACTGAAGCTTTCTTT.